This is a list of T cell receptor beta chains from one sample in a study of cytomegalovirus exposure and HLA in healthy donors. Data came from immunoSEQ multiplex PCR; TCRdb stores just in-frame clones and leaves some out. This table lists 100,000 to 150,000 clones. Sequencing was done on a sample of PBMCs. These receptors all come from a woman between 40 and 55 years old in good health and CMV-seropositive. Both conserved end residues are part of each CDR3. The D gene is left open where the match is weak.

J: TRBJ1-1; length: 14; V: TRBV2; D: -; DNA: TGTGCCAGCAGTGGGCCCCAGGTCGACACTGAAGCTTTCTTT; CDR3: CASSGPQVDTEAFF
J: TRBJ2-7; length: 16; V: TRBV5-5; D: TRBD2; DNA: TGTGCCAGCAGTCCCCCCGTGCTAGCGGGAAAGGGGGAGCAGTACTTC; CDR3: CASSPPVLAGKGEQYF
J: TRBJ1-2; length: 15; V: TRBV7-2; D: -; DNA: TGTGCCAGCAGCTCCACCCGGACAGCCGAGGGTGGCTACACCTTC; CDR3: CASSSTRTAEGGYTF
J: TRBJ1-1; length: 12; V: TRBV19; D: TRBD1; DNA: TGTGCCACCCTCAGGGGGCGAACTGAAGCTTTCTTT; CDR3: CATLRGRTEAFF
J: TRBJ2-7; length: 15; V: TRBV4-2; D: -; DNA: TGTGCCAGCAGCCAGGAATGGGACACAACCTACGAGCAGTACTTC; CDR3: CASSQEWDTTYEQYF
J: TRBJ2-5; length: 16; V: TRBV5-8; D: TRBD1; DNA: TGTGCCAGCAGCTTGGATGGGACGGGGACAGGAGAGACCCAGTACTTC; CDR3: CASSLDGTGTGETQYF
J: TRBJ1-4; length: 13; V: TRBV4-1; D: -; DNA: TGCGCCAGCAGCCAAGAAATAGGGAGGTGGCTGTTTTTT; CDR3: CASSQEIGRWLFF
J: TRBJ2-1; length: 14; V: TRBV6-5; D: TRBD1; DNA: TGTGCCAGCAGTTCCCGACAGGGGCACAATGAGCAGTTCTTC; CDR3: CASSSRQGHNEQFF
J: TRBJ2-5; length: 13; V: TRBV27; D: -; DNA: TGTGCCAGCAGTTTAATGTCTCGAGAGACCCAGTACTTC; CDR3: CASSLMSRETQYF
J: TRBJ1-1; length: 13; V: TRBV6-5; D: -; DNA: TGTGCCAGCAGTTATCAGTCGAACACTGAAGCTTTCTTT; CDR3: CASSYQSNTEAFF
J: TRBJ1-2; length: 15; V: TRBV28; D: -; DNA: TGTGCCAGCAGGCCGTACCCAGGGGACGGCTATGGCTACACCTTC; CDR3: CASRPYPGDGYGYTF
J: TRBJ1-2; length: 13; V: TRBV2; D: TRBD1; DNA: TGTGCCAGCAGTGGCGGACAGGGGTATGGCTACACCTTC; CDR3: CASSGGQGYGYTF
J: TRBJ2-7; length: 14; V: TRBV27; D: -; DNA: TGTGCCAGCAGCAGGCAGGGCCTCTTATGGGAGCAGTACTTC; CDR3: CASSRQGLLWEQYF
J: TRBJ2-2; length: 14; V: TRBV28; D: -; DNA: TGTGCCAGCAGTTCTCCCGCAGAGGCCGGGGAGCTGTTTTTT; CDR3: CASSSPAEAGELFF
J: TRBJ2-7; length: 10; V: TRBV2; D: -; DNA: TGTGCCAAGGACAACTACGAGCAGTACTTC; CDR3: CAKDNYEQYF